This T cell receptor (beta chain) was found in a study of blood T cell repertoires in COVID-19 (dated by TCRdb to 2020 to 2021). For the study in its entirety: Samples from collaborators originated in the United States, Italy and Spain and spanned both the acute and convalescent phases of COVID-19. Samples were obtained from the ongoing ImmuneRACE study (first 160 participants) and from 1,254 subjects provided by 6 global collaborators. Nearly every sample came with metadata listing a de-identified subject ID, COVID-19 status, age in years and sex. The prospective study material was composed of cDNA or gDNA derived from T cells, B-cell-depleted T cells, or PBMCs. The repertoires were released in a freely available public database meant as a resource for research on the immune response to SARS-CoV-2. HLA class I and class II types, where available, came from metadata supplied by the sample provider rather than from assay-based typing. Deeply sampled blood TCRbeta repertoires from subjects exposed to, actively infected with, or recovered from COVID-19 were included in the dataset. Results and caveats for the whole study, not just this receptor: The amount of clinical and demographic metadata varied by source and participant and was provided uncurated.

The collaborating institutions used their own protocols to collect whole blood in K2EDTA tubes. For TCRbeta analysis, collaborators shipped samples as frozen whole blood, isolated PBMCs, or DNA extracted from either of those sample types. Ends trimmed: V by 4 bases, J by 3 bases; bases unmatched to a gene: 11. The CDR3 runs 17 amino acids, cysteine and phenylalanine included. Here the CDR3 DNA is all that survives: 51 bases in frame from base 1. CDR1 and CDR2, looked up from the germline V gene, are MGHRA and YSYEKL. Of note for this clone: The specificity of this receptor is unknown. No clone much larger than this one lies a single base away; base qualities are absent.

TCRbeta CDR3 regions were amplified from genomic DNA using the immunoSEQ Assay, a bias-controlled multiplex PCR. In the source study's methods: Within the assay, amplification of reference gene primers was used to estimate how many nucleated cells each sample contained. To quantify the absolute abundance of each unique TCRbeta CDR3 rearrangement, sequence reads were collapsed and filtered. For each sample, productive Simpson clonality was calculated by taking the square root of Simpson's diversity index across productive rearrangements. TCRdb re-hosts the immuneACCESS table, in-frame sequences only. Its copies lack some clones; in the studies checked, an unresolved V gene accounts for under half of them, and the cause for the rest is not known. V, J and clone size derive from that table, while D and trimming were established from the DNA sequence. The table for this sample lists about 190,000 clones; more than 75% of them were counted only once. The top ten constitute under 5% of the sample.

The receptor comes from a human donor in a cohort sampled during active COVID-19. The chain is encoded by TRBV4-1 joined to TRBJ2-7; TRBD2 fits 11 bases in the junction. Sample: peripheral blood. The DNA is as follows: TGCGCCAGCAGCCCCCATGCTCTAGCGGGGGGAAACTACGAGCAGTACTTC. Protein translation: CASSPHALAGGNYEQYF.